This T cell receptor beta chain comes out of a study of CD8+ T cells in alopecia areata. Findings of the study overall: For lesional scalp, especially alopecia totalis/universalis, clonality was higher than in normal scalp. Relative to mice, TCR sharing across patients was less clear, a difference possibly HLA-related.

Following RNA extraction, reverse transcription yielded cDNA that acted as the sequencing template. The protocol was immunoSEQ multiplex PCR, while the TCRdb copy is restricted to in-frame clones and leaves out a portion. In the table there are 200,000 to 250,000 clones, 57% of which are singletons. This clone occurred once. The antigen is undetermined. The sample carries other DNA sequences with the same CDR3. The CDR3 is made up of 15 amino acids. The V gene's germline CDR1 is MNHEY and CDR2 SVGAGI. V lost 3 bases, J lost 4 bases, and 6 bases stayed unmatched. Alopecia areata patients gave lesional scalp punch biopsies and peripheral blood samples.

V is TRBV6-5 and J is TRBJ2-7; TRBD1 matches 10 bases. Sequencing was performed on CD4+ T cells sorted from blood, taken at week 0. This receptor was identified in a human donor with alopecia areata. CDR3 coding DNA: TGTGCCAGCAGTTATAGAGGACAGGGGGTATACGAGCAGTACTTC. Protein sequence: CASSYRGQGVYEQYF.